This T cell receptor beta chain was observed in a study of cytomegalovirus exposure and HLA in healthy donors. Overall study results and limits: The Asian-associated ancestry cluster reportedly had fewer N-insertions than the approximately 670-donor mean in a later analysis. Because they were indistinguishable, some V segments, including TRBV6-2 and TRBV6-3, were excluded.

Losses at the gene ends were 1 base for V and 3 bases for J; bases not matched to a gene: 1. The CDR3 is 15 amino acids. The germline V gene encodes CDR1 MGHRA and CDR2 YSYEKL. As regards this clone: The antigen is not known.

In the PCR, 60 Vbeta and 13 Jbeta primers were used. Assay: immunoSEQ multiplex PCR; the TCRdb copy retains only in-frame clones and omits some. Of roughly 34,000 clones detected, less than 85% appear once; the ten largest clones hold about 6.3%. The sequencing sample was made of PBMCs. The receptor comes from a male donor in good health and CMV-seronegative. The chain has TRBV4-1 and TRBJ2-1, with 9 bases lining up with TRBD2. CDR3 nucleotide sequence: TGCGCCAGCAGCCAAGCTAGCGGGGTCTACAATGAGCAGTTCTTC. This encodes CASSQASGVYNEQFF.